Below are 27 T cell receptor beta chains sequenced from a single sample in a study of cytomegalovirus exposure and HLA in healthy donors. The PCR made use of 60 Vbeta and 13 Jbeta primers. Only in-frame clones appear in the TCRdb table, and some are missing; sequencing was by immunoSEQ multiplex PCR. Found here are roughly 93,000 clones, about 74% of them singletons; the top ten hold approximately 3%. The material sequenced was PBMCs. The receptors here all came from a man aged 35 to 55 in good health and CMV-seronegative.

In this sample, this clone turned up a few times. The chain couples TRBV6-5 to TRBJ1-5; possibly TRBD1 for D (5 bases). This CDR3 is 12 amino acids long. The germline V and J ends were trimmed by 6 bases and 8 bases, with 11 bases remaining between them. CDR1 and CDR2 (germline): MNHEY, SVGAGI. The CDR3 DNA follows: TGTGCCAGCAGCGACCCAGGGAAGCCCCAGCATTTT. It translates to CASSDPGKPQHF.

The gene calls are TRBV19 and TRBJ2-3; 9 nucleotides agree with TRBD2. Germline V CDR1 and CDR2: LNHDA, SQIVND (reference sequence). V was clipped by 4 bases and J by 11 bases; unmatched bases: 10. This CDR3 region has 14 residues. CDR3 in amino acids: CASSRPSTSGGQYF. The CDR3 bases are TGTGCCAGTAGTAGGCCATCGACTAGCGGCGGGCAGTATTTT.

The genes are TRBV27 and TRBJ2-2; D possibly corresponds to TRBD2 (7 bases). Trimming pared 1 base from V and 4 bases from J, leaving 16 bases between. This CDR3 has 17 residues. Germline V gene lookup returns CDR1 MNHEY and CDR2 SMNVEV (reference sequence). CDR3 in DNA: TGTGCCAGCAGTTTATTGTCGGGGGGCGATAGCACCGGGGAGCTGTTTTTT. It translates to CASSLLSGGDSTGELFF.

This chain links TRBV9 with TRBJ2-1, with D hard to call. Per germline, CDR1 SGDLS and CDR2 YYNGEE. The CDR3 is made up of 16 amino acids. Between the trimmed V and J ends, which lost 0 bases and 4 bases, there was a span of 14 bases. This chain's CDR3 is CASSVDLRRSYNEQFF. The CDR3 coding sequence is TGTGCCAGCAGCGTAGATCTGCGGCGGTCATACAATGAGCAGTTCTTC. The whole variable domain, filled in from reference TRBV9 and TRBJ2-1, reads DSGVTQTPKHLITATGQRVTLRCSPRSGDLSVYWYQQSLDQGLQFLIQYYNGEERAKGNILERFSAQQFPDLHSELNLSSLELGDSALYFCASSVDLRRSYNEQFFGPGTRLTVL.

This clone was picked up a small number of times. The V call is TRBV6-1, the J call TRBJ2-7; 7 bases are shared with TRBD2. V shed 4 bases, J shed 0 bases, and the junction held 6 bases outside the gene matches. CDR3 size: 15 residues. Germline CDR1 reads MNHNS; CDR2 reads SASEGT. CDR3 coding DNA: TGTGCCAGCAGTGTAGAGCTAGCGGCCTCCTACGAGCAGTACTTC. It translates to CASSVELAASYEQYF.

V gene TRBV7-9 combines with J gene TRBJ2-7; 9 bases are a match to TRBD2. The CDR3 runs 15 residues. V was pared by 4 bases and J by 0 bases, with 4 bases of the junction left unmatched. Germline assignment: CDR1 SEHNR and CDR2 FQNEAQ (reference sequence). The CDR3 sequence: CASSYSTSGSYEQYF. CDR3 DNA: TGTGCCAGCAGCTATTCGACTAGCGGCTCCTACGAGCAGTACTTC.

The chain recombines TRBV6-5 with TRBJ1-1, with D possibly TRBD1 on 6 matching bases. Germline V gene sequence: CDR1 MNHEY, CDR2 SVGAGI. There are 14 residues in the CDR3. V gave up 5 bases and J gave up 1 base, with 11 bases separating them. Written as DNA, the CDR3 is TGTGCCAGCAGTGCCAGGGGTTCGAACACTGAAGCTTTCTTT. Translation gives CASSARGSNTEAFF.

V usage is TRBV19 and J usage is TRBJ1-1; 9 bases match TRBD1. This CDR3 comprises 14 residues. The J segment lost 7 bases and the V segment lost 8 bases, leaving 11 bases of the junction unmatched. The germline CDR1 and CDR2 sequences are LNHDA and SQIVND (reference sequence). CDR3 bases: TGTGCCAGTGGGGACAGGGTAGAGGTTTTTGAAGCTTTCTTT. This sequence encodes CASGDRVEVFEAFF.

V and J are TRBV6-1 and TRBJ1-2; 9 bases match TRBD1. The J segment lost 3 bases and the V segment lost 6 bases, leaving 5 bases of the junction unmatched. Germline-derived CDR1 and CDR2 are MNHNS and SASEGT. The CDR3 has 14 amino acids. In DNA form, the CDR3 reads TGTGCCAGCAGGCAAACAGGGGGCCACTATGGCTACACCTTC. Protein sequence: CASRQTGGHYGYTF.

The genes are TRBV5-1 and TRBJ2-7; TRBD2 agrees at 11 bases. After removal of 4 bases from V and 6 bases from J, the junction contained 9 bases not matched to a gene. The CDR3 contains 15 residues. Germline V gene lookup returns CDR1 SGHRS and CDR2 YFSETQ. CDR3 in DNA: TGCGCCAGCAGCGTACTAGCGGGGGCGGGGGTCGAGCAGTACTTC. This sequence encodes CASSVLAGAGVEQYF.

V usage is TRBV5-1 and J usage is TRBJ2-7, with 10 positions matching TRBD1. V lost 4 bases to trimming and J lost 4 bases; unmatched junction nucleotides: 8. This CDR3 spans 15 amino acids. Germline V CDR1 and CDR2: SGHRS, YFSETQ. CDR3 residues: CASSNRDRGQYEQYF. For the CDR3, the DNA is TGCGCCAGCAGCAACCGGGACAGGGGCCAATACGAGCAGTACTTC. Looking up the rest from reference TRBV5-1 and TRBJ2-7 gives the full variable domain: KAGVTQTPRYLIKTRGQQVTLSCSPISGHRSVSWYQQTPGQGLQFLFEYFSETQRNKGNFPGRFSGRQFSNSRSEMNVSTLELGDSALYLCASSNRDRGQYEQYFGPGTRLTVT.

The V call is TRBV7-9, the J call TRBJ1-6; 7 bases are shared with TRBD1. The length of the CDR3 is 17 residues. The V gene's germline CDR1 is SEHNR and CDR2 FQNEAQ (reference sequence). The V and J ends lost 4 bases and 2 bases, in that order; junction bases with no gene match: 8. The CDR3 DNA is TGTGCCAGCAGCTCCCATAGAGGGGGCCCCTATAATTCACCCCTCCACTTT. Its protein is CASSSHRGGPYNSPLHF.

The chain employs TRBV7-9 and TRBJ1-2; possibly TRBD1 for D (5 bases). The CDR3 runs 14 residues. Germline CDR1 reads SEHNR; CDR2 reads FQNEAQ (reference sequence). V was clipped by 1 base and J by 2 bases, with 8 bases between them. CDR3 nucleotides: TGTGCCAGCAGCTTAGGACAGCTAAACTATGGCTACACCTTC. Residues: CASSLGQLNYGYTF. The full variable domain, with the rest looked up from reference TRBV7-9 and TRBJ1-2, is DTGVSQNPRHKITKRGQNVTFRCDPISEHNRLYWYRQTLGQGPEFLTYFQNEAQLEKSRLLSDRFSAERPKGSFSTLEIQRTEQGDSAMYLCASSLGQLNYGYTFGSGTRLTVV.

The chain uses TRBV29-1 and TRBJ1-2; 7 nucleotides match TRBD1. The CDR3 sequence is 16 residues long. CDR1 SQVTM and CDR2 ANQGSEA come from the germline V gene. The CDR3 here is CRLQGDSPPLAYGYTF. The DNA of the CDR3 is TGCAGGTTGCAGGGGGACAGCCCCCCACTGGCATATGGCTACACCTTC.

In nucleotides, the CDR3 is TGTGCCAGCACACGGACACTTGCAACTAATGAAAAACTGTTTTTT. Translated: CASTRTLATNEKLFF. The chain recombines TRBV7-2 with TRBJ1-4, with D possibly matching TRBD1 (5 bases). CDR1 SGHTA and CDR2 FQGNSA come from the germline V gene. V shed 7 bases and J shed 0 bases, with 12 bases lying between them. CDR3 length: 15 residues.

The chain uses TRBV19 and TRBJ2-5; TRBD1 matches 7 bases. The J call is in doubt because the DNA end fits TRBJ2-7 better. The CDR3 runs to 16 residues. The V gene's germline CDR1 is LNHDA and CDR2 SQIVND (reference sequence). The CDR3 loop is CASSIDADRAAYEQYF. In DNA, the CDR3 is TGTGCCAGTAGTATAGATGCCGACAGGGCCGCCTACGAGCAGTACTTC.

The chain is built from TRBV19 and TRBJ1-6; 7 positions match TRBD1. Germline CDR1 and CDR2: LNHDA and SQIVND (reference sequence). Trimming at V came to 7 bases and at J to 9 bases, leaving 9 bases not matched to a gene. The CDR3 totals 14 residues. CDR3 in amino acids: CASTPRQGASPLHF. The CDR3 DNA reads as TGTGCCAGTACCCCCCGACAGGGTGCTTCACCCCTCCACTTT.

The chain couples TRBV28 to TRBJ1-1; D unresolved. Germline-derived CDR1 and CDR2 are MDHEN and SYDVKM. This CDR3 comprises 14 residues. Trimming cost V 2 bases and J 6 bases, with 13 bases left between them. The CDR3 DNA sequence: TGTGCCAGCAGTTTAAGCGGCGTCGTGTCTGAAGCTTTCTTT. The encoded protein is CASSLSGVVSEAFF. Full variable domain (rest looked up from reference TRBV28 and TRBJ1-1): DVKVTQSSRYLVKRTGEKVFLECVQDMDHENMFWYRQDPGLGLRLIYFSYDVKMKEKGDIPEGYSVSREKKERFSLILESASTNQTSMYLCASSLSGVVSEAFFGQGTRLTVV.

A few counts support this clone. The chain joins TRBV5-4 to TRBJ2-7; TRBD1 agrees at 7 bases. The CDR3 is made up of 15 amino acids. Germline V lookup: CDR1 SGHNT, CDR2 YYREEE (reference sequence). V was pared by 2 bases and J by 2 bases, with 7 bases of the junction left unmatched. The CDR3 reads CASSLEGQSTYEQYF. CDR3 nucleotides: TGTGCCAGCAGCTTAGAGGGACAGAGCACCTACGAGCAGTACTTC.

The V and J genes are TRBV7-3 and TRBJ1-2; D not certain. The germline gives CDR1 SGHTA, CDR2 FQGTGA. The V gene lost 5 bases and the J gene lost 0 bases, with 13 bases spanning the gap. This CDR3 region has 15 residues. CDR3 protein: CASSPDNTANYGYTF. CDR3 sequence (DNA): TGTGCCAGCAGCCCCGACAATACAGCTAACTATGGCTACACCTTC. Filled out from reference TRBV7-3 and TRBJ1-2, the complete variable domain reads GAGVSQTPSNKVTEKGKYVELRCDPISGHTALYWYRQSLGQGPEFLIYFQGTGAADDSGLPNDRFFAVRPEGSVSTLKIQRTERGDSAVYLCASSPDNTANYGYTFGSGTRLTVV.

This sequence joins TRBV29-1 and TRBJ2-1; 8 nucleotides line up with TRBD2. This CDR3 has 12 residues. Germline-derived CDR1 and CDR2 are SQVTM and ANQGSEA. V dropped 3 bases and J dropped 7; count of bases not matched to a gene: 2. CDR3 coding DNA: TGCAGCGTTGACACTAGCGGTAATGAGCAGTTCTTC. It is translated as CSVDTSGNEQFF.

The V gene is TRBV7-9, the J gene TRBJ2-3; 9 nucleotides line up with TRBD2. The CDR3 loop spans 16 amino acids. The V segment lost 2 bases and the J segment 7 bases; nucleotides outside the gene matches: 10. Germline V gene lookup returns CDR1 SEHNR and CDR2 FQNEAQ (reference sequence). The CDR3 sequence: CASSLQSGGLSNTQYF. The CDR3 nucleotides read TGTGCCAGCAGCTTACAAAGCGGGGGGCTCTCGAATACGCAGTATTTT. The full variable domain, completed using reference TRBV7-9 and TRBJ2-3, is DTGVSQNPRHKITKRGQNVTFRCDPISEHNRLYWYRQTLGQGPEFLTYFQNEAQLEKSRLLSDRFSAERPKGSFSTLEIQRTEQGDSAMYLCASSLQSGGLSNTQYFGPGTRLTVL.

This chain uses TRBV7-9 with TRBJ2-7; TRBD2 might be the D (5 bases). Germline CDR1 SEHNR, CDR2 FQNEAQ (reference sequence). V lost 0 bases to trimming and J lost 2 bases, with 5 bases between them. The CDR3 totals 13 residues. For the CDR3, the DNA is TGTGCCAGCAGCTTAGCCGGGGCCTACGAGCAGTACTTC. This sequence encodes CASSLAGAYEQYF. The full variable domain, with the rest looked up from reference TRBV7-9 and TRBJ2-7, is DTGVSQNPRHKITKRGQNVTFRCDPISEHNRLYWYRQTLGQGPEFLTYFQNEAQLEKSRLLSDRFSAERPKGSFSTLEIQRTEQGDSAMYLCASSLAGAYEQYFGPGTRLTVT.

This chain links TRBV7-3 with TRBJ2-5, with D possibly matching TRBD2 (5 bases). V gave up 6 bases and J gave up 4 bases, with 12 bases separating them. The CDR3 has 13 amino acids. The germline CDR1 and CDR2 sequences are SGHTA and FQGTGA. The CDR3 reads CASSPGNRETQYF. CDR3 DNA sequence: TGTGCCAGCAGTCCGGGAAATCGAGAGACCCAGTACTTC. Variable domain in full (rest from reference TRBV7-3 and TRBJ2-5): GAGVSQTPSNKVTEKGKYVELRCDPISGHTALYWYRQSLGQGPEFLIYFQGTGAADDSGLPNDRFFAVRPEGSVSTLKIQRTERGDSAVYLCASSPGNRETQYFGPGTRLLVL.

V is TRBV4-1 and J is TRBJ1-5; TRBD1 is a possible D gene (6 bases). CDR1 and CDR2 (germline): MGHRA, YSYEKL. This CDR3 contains 15 residues. The ends were cut back, 0 bases at V and 3 bases at J, with 9 bases in the middle. The CDR3 nucleotides are TGCGCCAGCAGCCAAGAACAGGGCGTCAATCAGCCCCAGCATTTT. Amino acid sequence: CASSQEQGVNQPQHF.

V gene TRBV5-1 combines with J gene TRBJ1-2, with D perhaps matching TRBD1 (5 bases). The germline V gene has CDR1 SGHRS and CDR2 YFSETQ. The V end was cut by 0 bases, the J end by 5 bases, with 11 bases between. This CDR3 comprises 14 residues. CDR3 coding DNA: TGCGCCAGCAGCTTGGGGCAGGGTTGGTATGGCTACACCTTC. It specifies CASSLGQGWYGYTF.

This clone was seen only a few times. J is TRBJ2-2 and V is TRBV4-1; D gene ambiguous. The CDR3 runs 15 residues. Germline loops: CDR1 MGHRA, CDR2 YSYEKL. Trimming took off 1 base at V and 1 base at J, with 7 bases between the two ends. The CDR3 sequence: CASSQVSGNTGELFF. The DNA for the CDR3 is TGCGCCAGCAGCCAAGTCTCCGGGAACACCGGGGAGCTGTTTTTT.